The 4 T cell receptor beta chains reported below all come from one sample, sequenced in a study of blood T cell repertoires in COVID-19 (dated by TCRdb to 2018 to 2020). The receptor library was made with the immunoSEQ multiplex PCR assay. TCRdb took this table from immuneACCESS and kept in-frame rearrangements with V and J called. Such tables lack part of the clones; where checked against another copy, unresolved V genes explain under half of the gap, and the rest is unexplained. The table for this sample lists roughly 190,000 clones; about four fifths of them were counted only once. The leading ten clones occupy approximately 6.9% of the sample. Sequences were obtained from peripheral blood. These receptors were obtained from a man in his 60s with acute or convalescent COVID-19.

This clone came up many times. The gene calls are TRBV7-3 and TRBJ2-3, with 11 bases aligning to TRBD2. Germline assignment: CDR1 SGHTA and CDR2 FQGTGA. This CDR3 contains 17 residues. The ends lost 5 bases at V and 2 bases at J; junction bases unmatched: 9. CDR3 nucleotides: TGTGCCAGCAGCCCCCGGGGACTAGCGGATTACACAGATACGCAGTATTTT. It is translated as CASSPRGLADYTDTQYF. Together with reference TRBV7-3 and TRBJ2-3, the CDR3 gives the full variable domain: GAGVSQTPSNKVTEKGKYVELRCDPISGHTALYWYRQSLGQGPEFLIYFQGTGAADDSGLPNDRFFAVRPEGSVSTLKIQRTERGDSAVYLCASSPRGLADYTDTQYFGPGTRLTVL.

This clone was seen just once. The chain is built from TRBV4-1 and TRBJ1-3, with D unclear. The germline V and J ends were trimmed by 5 bases and 0 bases, with 11 bases remaining between them. CDR1 is MGHRA and CDR2 is YSYEKL in the germline V gene. The CDR3 length is 15 residues. CDR3 coding DNA: TGCGCCAGCAGCAACGGTCTGCTCTCTGGAAACACCATATATTTT. Residues: CASSNGLLSGNTIYF.

J is TRBJ2-3 and V is TRBV6-5; TRBD2 matches 12 bases. The CDR3 spans 14 residues. The V gene end was trimmed by 5 bases and the J gene end by 5 bases; junction bases not matched to a gene: 2. CDR1 is MNHEY and CDR2 is SVGAGI in the germline V gene. The CDR3 region has the DNA TGTGCCAGCAGTAAGACTAGCGGGGGAGATACGCAGTATTTT. Its protein is CASSKTSGGDTQYF.

The chain has TRBV10-1 and TRBJ1-2, with D uncertain. CDR3 size: 13 residues. The V gene lost 0 bases and the J gene lost 8 bases, with 10 bases spanning the gap. CDR1 and CDR2 from the germline V gene are WNHNN and SYGVQD (reference sequence). The CDR3 DNA reads as TGCGCCAGCAGTGAGTCGATGGGGAGCGGCTACACCTTC. Translating it yields CASSESMGSGYTF.